This T cell receptor beta chain was sequenced for a study of blood T cell repertoires in COVID-19. In the authors' workflow: Reference gene primer amplification yielded estimated nucleated cell counts. TCRdb's table, derived via immunoSEQ multiplex PCR, lists solely in-frame clones and lacks some. That table is the source of V, J and clone size, and D and trimming were worked out from the DNA. The sample comprises about 230,000 clones, under 90% of which are singletons, and 1.8% rests with the top ten. Study members were between about 18 and 95 years old and lived in 24 US regions. Participants were placed into cohorts based on the clinical history they reported. CDR1 and CDR2 from the germline V gene are SGHTA and FQGNSA. The CDR3 has 15 amino acids. V lost 5 bases and J lost 3; bases outside the gene matches: 5.

This rearrangement joins TRBV7-2 to TRBJ1-4, with 8 positions matching TRBD1. Sequencing input: PBMCs or T cells enriched from blood (not recorded which). This sequence originates from a man aged 60 to 75 who had recovered from COVID-19. As DNA, the CDR3 is TGTGCCAGCAGCGTTGGACAGGGAGCTAATGAAAAACTGTTTTTT. It encodes CASSVGQGANEKLFF.